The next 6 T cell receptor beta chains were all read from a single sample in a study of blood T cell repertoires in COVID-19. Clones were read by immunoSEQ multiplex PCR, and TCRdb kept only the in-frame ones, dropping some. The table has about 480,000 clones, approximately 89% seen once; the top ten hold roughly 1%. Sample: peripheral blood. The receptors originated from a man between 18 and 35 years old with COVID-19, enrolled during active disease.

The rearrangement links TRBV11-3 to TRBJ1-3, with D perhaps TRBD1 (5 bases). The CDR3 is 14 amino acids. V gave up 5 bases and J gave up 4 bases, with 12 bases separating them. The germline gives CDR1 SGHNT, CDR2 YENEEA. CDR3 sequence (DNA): TGTGCCAGCAGCCCCGACAGAGAGGGAAACACCATATATTTT. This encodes CASSPDREGNTIYF.

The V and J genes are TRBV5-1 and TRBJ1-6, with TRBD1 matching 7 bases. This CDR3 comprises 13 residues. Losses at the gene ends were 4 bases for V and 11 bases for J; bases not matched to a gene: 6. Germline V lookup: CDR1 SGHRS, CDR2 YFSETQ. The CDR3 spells CASSLDRVPPLHF. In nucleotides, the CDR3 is TGCGCCAGCAGCCTTGACAGGGTTCCACCCCTCCACTTT.

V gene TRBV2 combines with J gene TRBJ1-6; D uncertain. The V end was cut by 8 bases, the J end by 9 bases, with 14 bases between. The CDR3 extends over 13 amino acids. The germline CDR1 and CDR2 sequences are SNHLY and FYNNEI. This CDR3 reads CASAREESSPLHF. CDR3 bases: TGTGCCAGCGCGAGGGAGGAGAGTTCACCCCTCCACTTT.

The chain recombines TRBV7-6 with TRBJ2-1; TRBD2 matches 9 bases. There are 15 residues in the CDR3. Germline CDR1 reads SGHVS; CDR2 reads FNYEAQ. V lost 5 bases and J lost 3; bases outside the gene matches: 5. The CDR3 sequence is CASSQTSGHYNEQFF. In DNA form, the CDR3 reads TGTGCCAGCAGCCAGACTAGCGGCCACTACAATGAGCAGTTCTTC. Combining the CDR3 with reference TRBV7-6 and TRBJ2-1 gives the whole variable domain GAGVSQSPRYKVTKRGQDVALRCDPISGHVSLYWYRQALGQGPEFLTYFNYEAQQDKSGLPNDRFSAERPEGSISTLTIQRTEQRDSAMYRCASSQTSGHYNEQFFGPGTRLTVL.

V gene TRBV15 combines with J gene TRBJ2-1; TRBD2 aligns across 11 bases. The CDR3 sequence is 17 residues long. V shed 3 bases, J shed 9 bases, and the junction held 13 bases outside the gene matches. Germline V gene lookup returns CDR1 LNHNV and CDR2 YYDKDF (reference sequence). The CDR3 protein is CATSRTTPGLAGVEQFF. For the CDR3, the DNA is TGTGCCACCAGCAGGACGACCCCCGGACTAGCGGGCGTTGAGCAGTTCTTC.

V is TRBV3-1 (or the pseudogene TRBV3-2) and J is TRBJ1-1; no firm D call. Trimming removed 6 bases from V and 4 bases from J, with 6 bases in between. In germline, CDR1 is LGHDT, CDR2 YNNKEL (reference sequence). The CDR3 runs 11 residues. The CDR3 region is CASRRSTEAFF. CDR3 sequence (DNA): TGTGCCAGCAGGAGATCCACTGAAGCTTTCTTT.